Below, 14 T cell receptor beta chains from the same sample are listed, as sequenced in a study of T cells in Graves' hyperthyroidism and ophthalmopathy (dated by TCRdb to the late 2010s). The library was built by means of multiplex PCR. Sequencing took place on an Illumina HiSeq 2000. The TCR beta CDR3 regions were amplified from RNA transcripts. The TCR CDR3 was subjected to a first round of RT-PCR using the HTBI primer set and the Qiagen OneStep RT-PCR kit. TCRdb took the public reads, trimmed them with fastp at Q25, ran MiXCR for clone calling and kept in-frame beta chains. Every entry covers one CDR3 protein and lists the most common genes and DNA from its rows. A total of under 700,000 distinct CDR3 sequences appear in this sample, over 15% of them only once. The ten most abundant clones make up 18% of the sample. Specimen: blood. The receptors here all came from a woman under 30 with Graves' hyperthyroidism.

The chain combines TRBV4-2 with TRBJ2-2, with D tentatively TRBD1 (6 bases). This CDR3 region has 15 residues. The germline CDR1 and CDR2 sequences are LGHNA and YNFKEQ. V was shortened by 0 bases and J by 4 bases, with 9 bases between the two germline ends. As DNA, the CDR3 is TGTGCCAGCAGCCAAGAGGGGGCCAGCACCGGGGAGCTGTTTTTT. Translation: CASSQEGASTGELFF.

The chain carries TRBV20-1 and TRBJ2-5; no reliable D call. V gave up 4 bases and J gave up 3 bases, with 12 bases separating them. CDR3 length: 13 residues. Germline V CDR1 and CDR2: DFQATT, SNEGSKA (reference sequence). The CDR3 DNA reads TGCAGTGCTATAGTCCAGCAAAAAGAGACCCAGTACTTC. Translation gives CSAIVQQKETQYF.

This clonotype was seen repeatedly, ten times or more. J is TRBJ2-1 and V is TRBV11-2, with D hard to call. CDR1 SGHAT and CDR2 FQNNGV come from the germline V gene. V was trimmed by 5 bases and J by 8 bases, leaving 13 bases between them. The CDR3 spans 13 residues. CDR3 region: CASSLVDVYEQFF. The CDR3 DNA follows: TGTGCCAGCAGCCTTGTGGACGTCTATGAGCAGTTCTTC.

This clonotype was counted only a few times. The chain recombines TRBV20-1 with TRBJ1-4, with D possibly being TRBD1 (5 bases). The ends were cut back, 3 bases at V and 6 bases at J, with 14 bases in the middle. The CDR3 runs to 14 residues. Germline CDR1 is DFQATT and CDR2 is SNEGSKA (reference sequence). As DNA, the CDR3 is TGCAGTGCTAGGGACGGGACTGTATATGAAAAACTGTTTTTT. Translating it yields CSARDGTVYEKLFF.

This clonotype was seen repeatedly, ten times or more. This chain uses TRBV2 with TRBJ1-2, with 7 bases that match TRBD1. Looked up from germline, CDR1 is SNHLY and CDR2 is FYNNEI. V lost 9 bases and J lost 0; bases outside the gene matches: 7. The CDR3 extends over 14 amino acids. CDR3 nucleotides: TGTGCCAGTCCGAGACAGGGTACTAACTATGGCTACACCTTC. It encodes CASPRQGTNYGYTF.

This clonotype was recorded a few times. The chain employs TRBV20-1 and TRBJ1-1, with D possibly TRBD1 on 6 matching bases. In germline, CDR1 is DFQATT, CDR2 SNEGSKA (reference sequence). The CDR3 consists of 13 residues. Between the trimmed V and J ends, which lost 5 bases and 7 bases, there was a span of 17 bases. The CDR3 reads CSAGVGALGEAFF. The CDR3 DNA sequence: TGCAGTGCTGGAGTGGGGGCGCTGGGTGAAGCTTTCTTT.

This clonotype was found many times. The J gene is TRBJ2-7, the V gene TRBV15, with 7 bases that match TRBD1. CDR1 LNHNV and CDR2 YYDKDF come from the germline V gene (reference sequence). V dropped 0 bases and J dropped 8; count of bases not matched to a gene: 10. The CDR3 runs to 15 residues. The DNA for the CDR3 is TGTGCCACCAGCAGAGAATCGACAGGGCGCGAGCAGCAGTACTTC. Translation gives CATSRESTGREQQYF.

This clonotype was detected ten times or more. J is TRBJ2-7 and V is TRBV7-2, with a tentative D call TRBD2 (6 bases). Germline values: CDR1 SGHTA, CDR2 FQGNSA. There are 15 residues in the CDR3. V was trimmed by 2 bases and J by 3 bases, leaving 14 bases between them. The CDR3 DNA sequence: TGTGCCAGCAGCTTATACTGGGGGGTCTTCTACGAGCAGTACTTC. Translated: CASSLYWGVFYEQYF. The whole variable domain, filled in from reference TRBV7-2 and TRBJ2-7, reads GAGVSQSPSNKVTEKGKDVELRCDPISGHTALYWYRQSLGQGLEFLIYFQGNSAPDKSGLPSDRFSAERTGGSVSTLTIQRTQQEDSAVYLCASSLYWGVFYEQYFGPGTRLTVT.

Turning to this clonotype: The junction differs from germline at one of its ends, possibly a read error. The chain carries TRBV5-1 and TRBJ1-5; 12 bases fit TRBD1. The germline V gene encodes CDR1 SGHRS and CDR2 YFSETQ. This CDR3 is 16 amino acids long. The CDR3 DNA reads TGCGCCAGCAGCCAAGGGACAGGGGGCTCAAATCGGCCCCAGCATTTT. Its translation: CASSQGTGGSNRPQHF.

CDR3 nucleotide sequence: TGTGCCAGCAGTGTTACTCCGTTCGGTAATTCACCCCTCCACTTT. Encoded protein: CASSVTPFGNSPLHF. The chain employs TRBV27 and TRBJ1-6; no clear D gene. V lost 5 bases and J lost 6, with 14 bases in between. The CDR3 is made up of 15 amino acids. Germline lookup yields CDR1 MNHEY and CDR2 SMNVEV (reference sequence).

This clonotype has at least ten counts. The chain carries TRBV5-1 and TRBJ1-2; no definite D call. CDR3 length equals 15 residues. The V gene's germline CDR1 is SGHRS and CDR2 YFSETQ. V shed 7 bases and J shed 7 bases, with 23 bases lying between them. CDR3 DNA sequence: TGCGCCAGCCGCCGGCGGGAGGACGGTACGGGTGGCTACACCTTC. Its protein is CASRRREDGTGGYTF.

This clonotype was detected only a few times. This sequence joins TRBV19 and TRBJ1-5, with 7 bases lining up with TRBD1. Germline lookup yields CDR1 LNHDA and CDR2 SQIVND (reference sequence). The CDR3 consists of 15 residues. The ends lost 0 bases at V and 6 bases at J; junction bases unmatched: 5. The CDR3 DNA reads TGTGCCAGTAGTATAGAGACAGGGCTCTCTCAGCCCCAGCATTTT. Protein sequence: CASSIETGLSQPQHF.

The rearrangement links TRBV4-1 to TRBJ1-3; D gene uncertain. Looked up from germline, CDR1 is MGHRA and CDR2 is YSYEKL. CDR3 length equals 15 residues. V lost 2 bases to trimming and J lost 0 bases, with 8 bases between them. DNA of the CDR3: TGCGCCAGCAGCCAAAGCGGTTACTCTGGAAACACCATATATTTT. This sequence encodes CASSQSGYSGNTIYF.

This clonotype was detected ten times or more. This rearrangement joins TRBV12-3 or TRBV12-4 to TRBJ2-1; 9 bases are a match to TRBD2. The ends lost 1 base at V and 8 bases at J; junction bases unmatched: 12. This CDR3 comprises 17 residues. This chain's CDR3 is CASSLGGGRVLGDEQFF. In DNA form, the CDR3 reads TGTGCCAGCAGTTTAGGAGGCGGGAGGGTCTTAGGCGATGAGCAGTTCTTC.